Listed here are 2 T cell receptor beta chains from one sample, sequenced in a study of T cells in Graves' hyperthyroidism and ophthalmopathy. TCR beta CDR3 region amplification was performed from RNA transcripts. A first-round RT-PCR of the TCR CDR3 used the HTBI primer set. TCRdb analysed the multiplex PCR reads with MiXCR anew, one entry per CDR3 protein. The sample comprises hundreds of thousands of distinct CDR3 sequences, approximately 23% of which are singletons, and 45% to 55% rests with the top ten. Sequencing was performed on blood. These receptors were collected from a woman aged 70-85 years with Graves' ophthalmopathy.

This clonotype has a count of ten or more. The chain is built from TRBV28 and TRBJ2-2; 8 nucleotides agree with TRBD1. The CDR3 length is 16 residues. V trimming: 5 bases; J trimming: 1 base; junction bases outside the gene matches: 6. Germline V gene lookup returns CDR1 MDHEN and CDR2 SYDVKM. As DNA, the CDR3 is TGTGCCAGCAGTCAGGGGGCTTTTATGAACACCGGGGAGCTGTTTTTT. It codes for CASSQGAFMNTGELFF.

This clonotype was recorded many times. The rearrangement joins TRBV30 to TRBJ2-1; 8 nucleotides line up with TRBD2. The CDR3 sequence is 15 residues long. Trimming at V came to 3 bases and at J to 4 bases, leaving 8 bases not matched to a gene. From germline, CDR1 is GTSNPN and CDR2 SVGIG (reference sequence). CDR3 nucleotides: TGTGCCTGGAGCCGTACCAGCGGGAGATACAATGAGCAGTTCTTC. Protein: CAWSRTSGRYNEQFF.